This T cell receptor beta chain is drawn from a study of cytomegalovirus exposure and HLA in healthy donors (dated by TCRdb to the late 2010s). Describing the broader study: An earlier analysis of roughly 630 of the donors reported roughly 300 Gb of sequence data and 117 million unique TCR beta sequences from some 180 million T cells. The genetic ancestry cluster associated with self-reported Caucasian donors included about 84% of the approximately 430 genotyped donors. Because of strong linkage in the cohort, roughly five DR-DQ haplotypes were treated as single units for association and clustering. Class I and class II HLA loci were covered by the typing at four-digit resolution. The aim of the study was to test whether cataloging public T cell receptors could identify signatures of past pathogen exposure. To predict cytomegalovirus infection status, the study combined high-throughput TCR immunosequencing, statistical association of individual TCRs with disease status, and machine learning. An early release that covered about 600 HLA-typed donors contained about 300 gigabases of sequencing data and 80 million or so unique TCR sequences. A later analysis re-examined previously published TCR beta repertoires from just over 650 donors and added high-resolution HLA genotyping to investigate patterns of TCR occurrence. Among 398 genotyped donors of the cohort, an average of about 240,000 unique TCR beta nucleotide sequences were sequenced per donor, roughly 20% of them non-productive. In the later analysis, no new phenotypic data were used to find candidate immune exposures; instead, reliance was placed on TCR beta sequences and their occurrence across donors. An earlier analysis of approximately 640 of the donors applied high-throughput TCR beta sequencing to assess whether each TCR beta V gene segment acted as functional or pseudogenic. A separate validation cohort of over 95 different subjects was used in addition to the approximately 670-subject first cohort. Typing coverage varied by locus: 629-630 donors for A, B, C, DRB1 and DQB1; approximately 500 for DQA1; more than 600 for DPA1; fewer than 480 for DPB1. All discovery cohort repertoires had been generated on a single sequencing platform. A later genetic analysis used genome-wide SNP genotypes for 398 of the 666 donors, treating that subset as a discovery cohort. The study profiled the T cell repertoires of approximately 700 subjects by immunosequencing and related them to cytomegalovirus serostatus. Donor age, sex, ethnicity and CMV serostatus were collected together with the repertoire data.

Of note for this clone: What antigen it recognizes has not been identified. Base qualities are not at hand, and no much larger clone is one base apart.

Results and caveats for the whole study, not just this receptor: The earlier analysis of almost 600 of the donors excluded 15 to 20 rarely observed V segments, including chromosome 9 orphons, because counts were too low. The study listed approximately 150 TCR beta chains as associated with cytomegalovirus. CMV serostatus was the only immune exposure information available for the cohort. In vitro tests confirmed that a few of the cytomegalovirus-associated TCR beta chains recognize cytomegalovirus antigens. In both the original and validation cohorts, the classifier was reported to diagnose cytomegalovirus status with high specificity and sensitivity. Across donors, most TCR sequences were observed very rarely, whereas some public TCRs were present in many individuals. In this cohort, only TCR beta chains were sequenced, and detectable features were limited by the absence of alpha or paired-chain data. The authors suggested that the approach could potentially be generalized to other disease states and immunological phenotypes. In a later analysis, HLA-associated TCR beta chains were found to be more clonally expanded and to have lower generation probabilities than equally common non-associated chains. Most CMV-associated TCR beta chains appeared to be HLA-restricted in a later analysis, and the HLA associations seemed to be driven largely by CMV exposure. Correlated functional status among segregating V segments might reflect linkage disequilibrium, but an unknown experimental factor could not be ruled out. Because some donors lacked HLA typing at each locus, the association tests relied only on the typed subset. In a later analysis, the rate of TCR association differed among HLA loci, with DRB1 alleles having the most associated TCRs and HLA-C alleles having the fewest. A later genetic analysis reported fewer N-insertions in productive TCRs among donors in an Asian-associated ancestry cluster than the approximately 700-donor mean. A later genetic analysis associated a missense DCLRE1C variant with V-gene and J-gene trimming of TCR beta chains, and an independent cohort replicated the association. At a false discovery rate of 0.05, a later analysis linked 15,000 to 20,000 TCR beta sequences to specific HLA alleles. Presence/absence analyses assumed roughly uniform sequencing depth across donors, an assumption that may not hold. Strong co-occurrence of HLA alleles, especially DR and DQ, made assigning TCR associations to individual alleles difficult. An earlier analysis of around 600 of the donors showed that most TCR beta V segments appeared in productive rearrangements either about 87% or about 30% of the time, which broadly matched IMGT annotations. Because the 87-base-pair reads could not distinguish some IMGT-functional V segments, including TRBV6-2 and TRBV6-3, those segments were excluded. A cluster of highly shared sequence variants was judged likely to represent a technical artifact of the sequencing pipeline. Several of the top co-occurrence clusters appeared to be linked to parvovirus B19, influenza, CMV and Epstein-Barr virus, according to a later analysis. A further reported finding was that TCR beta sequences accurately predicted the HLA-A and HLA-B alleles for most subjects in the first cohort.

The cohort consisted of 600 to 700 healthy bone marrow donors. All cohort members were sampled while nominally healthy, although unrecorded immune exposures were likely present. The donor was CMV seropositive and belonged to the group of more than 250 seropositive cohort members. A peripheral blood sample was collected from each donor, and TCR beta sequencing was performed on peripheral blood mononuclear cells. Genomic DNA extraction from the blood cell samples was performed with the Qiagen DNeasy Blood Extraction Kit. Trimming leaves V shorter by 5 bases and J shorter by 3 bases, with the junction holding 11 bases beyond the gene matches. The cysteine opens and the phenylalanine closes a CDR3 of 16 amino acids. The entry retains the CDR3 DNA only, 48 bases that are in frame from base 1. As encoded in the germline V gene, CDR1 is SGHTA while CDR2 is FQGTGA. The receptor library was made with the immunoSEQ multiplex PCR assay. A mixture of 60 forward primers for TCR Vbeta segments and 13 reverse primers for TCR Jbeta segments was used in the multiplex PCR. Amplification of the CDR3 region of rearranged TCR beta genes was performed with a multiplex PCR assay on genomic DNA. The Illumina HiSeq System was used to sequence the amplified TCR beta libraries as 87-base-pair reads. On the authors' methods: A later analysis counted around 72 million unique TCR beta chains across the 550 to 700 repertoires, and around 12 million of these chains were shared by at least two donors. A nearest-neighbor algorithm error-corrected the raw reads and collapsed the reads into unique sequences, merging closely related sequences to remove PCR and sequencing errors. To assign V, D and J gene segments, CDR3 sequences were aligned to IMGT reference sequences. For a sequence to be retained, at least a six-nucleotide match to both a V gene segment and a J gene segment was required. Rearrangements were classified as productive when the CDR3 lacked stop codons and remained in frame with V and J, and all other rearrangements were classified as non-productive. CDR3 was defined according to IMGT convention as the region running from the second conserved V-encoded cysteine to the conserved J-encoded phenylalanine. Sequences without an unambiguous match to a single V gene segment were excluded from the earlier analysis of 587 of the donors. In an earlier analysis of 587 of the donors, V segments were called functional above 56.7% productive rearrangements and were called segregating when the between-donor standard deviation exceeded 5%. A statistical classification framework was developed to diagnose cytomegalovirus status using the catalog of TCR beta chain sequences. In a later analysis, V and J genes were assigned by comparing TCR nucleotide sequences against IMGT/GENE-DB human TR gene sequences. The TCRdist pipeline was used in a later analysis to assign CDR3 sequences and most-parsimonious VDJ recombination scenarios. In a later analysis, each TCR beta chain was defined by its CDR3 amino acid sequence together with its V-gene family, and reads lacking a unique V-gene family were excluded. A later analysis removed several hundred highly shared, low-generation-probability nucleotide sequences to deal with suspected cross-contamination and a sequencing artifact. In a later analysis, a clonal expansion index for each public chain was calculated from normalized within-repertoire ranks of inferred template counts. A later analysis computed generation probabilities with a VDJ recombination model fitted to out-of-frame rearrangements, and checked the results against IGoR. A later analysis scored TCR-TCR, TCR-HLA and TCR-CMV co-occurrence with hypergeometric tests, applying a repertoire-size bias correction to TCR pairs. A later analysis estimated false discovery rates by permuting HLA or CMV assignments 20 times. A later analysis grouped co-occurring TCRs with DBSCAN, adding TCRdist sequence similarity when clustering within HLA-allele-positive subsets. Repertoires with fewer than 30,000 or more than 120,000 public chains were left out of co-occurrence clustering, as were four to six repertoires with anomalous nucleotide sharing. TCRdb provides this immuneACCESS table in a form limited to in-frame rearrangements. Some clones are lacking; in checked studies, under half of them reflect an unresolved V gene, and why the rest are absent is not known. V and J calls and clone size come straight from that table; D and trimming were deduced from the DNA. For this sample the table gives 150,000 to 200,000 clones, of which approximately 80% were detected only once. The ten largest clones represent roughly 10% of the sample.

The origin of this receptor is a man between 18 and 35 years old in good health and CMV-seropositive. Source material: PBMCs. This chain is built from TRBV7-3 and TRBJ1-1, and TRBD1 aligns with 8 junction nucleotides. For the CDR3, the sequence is CASSPLGQAYHTEAFF. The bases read TGTGCCAGCAGCCCCCTGGGACAGGCATATCACACTGAAGCTTTCTTT.